This T cell receptor (beta chain) was profiled in a study of cytomegalovirus exposure and HLA in healthy donors. Overall study findings and caveats: Later, an analysis showed that TCR beta chains associated with HLA were more clonally expanded than others that were equally common. Owing to their indistinguishability, certain V segments, notably TRBV6-2 and TRBV6-3, were excluded.

In the case of this clone: The antigen remains unidentified.

Primers: 60 Vbeta forward and 13 Jbeta reverse. The data were produced by immunoSEQ multiplex PCR, yet TCRdb's version contains in-frame clones alone and is incomplete. The table lists 100,000 to 120,000 clones, approximately 83% of them singletons. The CDR3 has 17 residues. The J segment lost 0 bases and the V segment lost 5 bases, leaving 10 bases of the junction unmatched. CDR1 is SGHAT and CDR2 is FQNNGV in the germline V gene. Those who donated were healthy bone marrow donors. The TCR was taken from a man aged 40-49 years in good health and CMV-seronegative. The genes are TRBV11-2 and TRBJ1-1; 9 nucleotides agree with TRBD1. Sequenced material: PBMCs. The CDR3: CASSPDRGGGMNTEAFF. CDR3 coding DNA: TGTGCCAGCAGCCCGGACAGGGGTGGTGGAATGAACACTGAAGCTTTCTTT.